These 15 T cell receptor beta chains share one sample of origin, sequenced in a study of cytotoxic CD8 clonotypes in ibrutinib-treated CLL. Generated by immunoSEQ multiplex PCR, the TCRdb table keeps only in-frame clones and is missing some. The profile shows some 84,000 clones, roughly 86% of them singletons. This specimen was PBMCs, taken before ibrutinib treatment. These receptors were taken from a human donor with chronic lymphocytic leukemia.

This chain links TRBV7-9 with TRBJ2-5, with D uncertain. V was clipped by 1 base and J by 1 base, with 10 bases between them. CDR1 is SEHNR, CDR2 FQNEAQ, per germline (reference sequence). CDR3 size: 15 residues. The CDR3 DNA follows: TGTGCCAGCAGCTTAGAAATCCGCGCCCAAGAGACCCAGTACTTC. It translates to CASSLEIRAQETQYF.

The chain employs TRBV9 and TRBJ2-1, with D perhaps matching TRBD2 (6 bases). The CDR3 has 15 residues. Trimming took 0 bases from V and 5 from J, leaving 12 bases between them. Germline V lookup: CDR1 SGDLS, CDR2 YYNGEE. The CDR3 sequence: CASSVGGTGNNEQFF. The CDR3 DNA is TGTGCCAGCAGCGTAGGCGGGACGGGCAACAATGAGCAGTTCTTC.

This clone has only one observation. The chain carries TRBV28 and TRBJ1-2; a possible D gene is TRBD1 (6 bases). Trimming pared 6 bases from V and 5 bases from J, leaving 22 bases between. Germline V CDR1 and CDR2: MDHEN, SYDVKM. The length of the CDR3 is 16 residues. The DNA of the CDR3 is TGTGCCAGCAGCCCGGAGACAGGTGGGGCGATATATGGCTACACCTTC. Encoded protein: CASSPETGGAIYGYTF.

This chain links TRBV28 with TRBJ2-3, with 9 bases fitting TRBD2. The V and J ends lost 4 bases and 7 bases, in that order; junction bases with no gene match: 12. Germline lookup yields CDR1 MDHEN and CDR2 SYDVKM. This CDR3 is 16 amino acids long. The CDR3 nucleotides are TGTGCCAGCAGTTCTCCGGGACTAGCCCTAACCTATACGCAGTATTTT. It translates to CASSSPGLALTYTQYF.

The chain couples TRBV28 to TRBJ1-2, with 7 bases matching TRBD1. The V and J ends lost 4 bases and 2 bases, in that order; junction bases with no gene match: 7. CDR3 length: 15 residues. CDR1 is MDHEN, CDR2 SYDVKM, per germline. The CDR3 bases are TGTGCCAGCAGTTCCCCTTCGACAGGGAACTATGGCTACACCTTC. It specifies CASSSPSTGNYGYTF.

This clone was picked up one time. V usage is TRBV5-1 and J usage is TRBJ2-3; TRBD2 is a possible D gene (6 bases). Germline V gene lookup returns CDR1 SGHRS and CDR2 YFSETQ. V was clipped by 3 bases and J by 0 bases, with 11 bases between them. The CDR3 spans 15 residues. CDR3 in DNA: TGCGCCAGCAGCTCTCCGGGGGACAGCACAGATACGCAGTATTTT. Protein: CASSSPGDSTDTQYF.

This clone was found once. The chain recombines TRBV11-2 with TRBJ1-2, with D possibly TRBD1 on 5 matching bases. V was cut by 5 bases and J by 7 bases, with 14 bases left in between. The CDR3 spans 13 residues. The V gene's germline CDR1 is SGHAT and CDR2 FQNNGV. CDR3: CASSPDGARGYTF. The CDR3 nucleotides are TGTGCCAGCAGCCCAGATGGGGCGCGTGGCTACACCTTC. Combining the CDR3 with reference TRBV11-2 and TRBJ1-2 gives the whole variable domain EAGVAQSPRYKIIEKRQSVAFWCNPISGHATLYWYQQILGQGPKLLIQFQNNGVVDDSQLPKDRFSAERLKGVDSTLKIQPAKLEDSAVYLCASSPDGARGYTFGSGTRLTVV.

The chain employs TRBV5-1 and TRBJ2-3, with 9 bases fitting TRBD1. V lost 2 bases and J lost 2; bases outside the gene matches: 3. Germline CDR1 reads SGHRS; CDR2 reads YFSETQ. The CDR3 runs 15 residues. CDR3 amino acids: CASSFRDRATDTQYF. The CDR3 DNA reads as TGCGCCAGCAGCTTCCGGGACAGGGCCACAGATACGCAGTATTTT.

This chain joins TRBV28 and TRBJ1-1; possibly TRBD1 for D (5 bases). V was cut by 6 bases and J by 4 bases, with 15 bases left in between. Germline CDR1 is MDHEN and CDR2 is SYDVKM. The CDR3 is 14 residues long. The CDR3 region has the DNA TGTGCCAGCAGGACGACAATGAGGGGCACTGAAGCTTTCTTT. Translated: CASRTTMRGTEAFF.

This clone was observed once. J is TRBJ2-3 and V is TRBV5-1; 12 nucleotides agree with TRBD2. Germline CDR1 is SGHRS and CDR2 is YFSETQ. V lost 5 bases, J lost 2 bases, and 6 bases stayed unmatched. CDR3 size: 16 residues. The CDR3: CASRTGLAGSTDTQYF. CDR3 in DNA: TGCGCCAGCAGAACGGGACTAGCGGGCTCCACAGATACGCAGTATTTT.

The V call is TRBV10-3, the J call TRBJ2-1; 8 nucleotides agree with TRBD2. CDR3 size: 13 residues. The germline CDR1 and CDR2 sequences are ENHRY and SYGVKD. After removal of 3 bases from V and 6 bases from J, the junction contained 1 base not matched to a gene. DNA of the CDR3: TGTGCCATCAGTGATACTAGCGGCAATGAGCAGTTCTTC. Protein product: CAISDTSGNEQFF.

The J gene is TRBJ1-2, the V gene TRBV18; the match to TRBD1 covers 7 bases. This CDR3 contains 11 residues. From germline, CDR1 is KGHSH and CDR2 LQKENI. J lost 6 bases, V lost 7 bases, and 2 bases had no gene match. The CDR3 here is CASLGGDGYTF. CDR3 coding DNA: TGTGCCAGCTTAGGGGGCGATGGCTACACCTTC.

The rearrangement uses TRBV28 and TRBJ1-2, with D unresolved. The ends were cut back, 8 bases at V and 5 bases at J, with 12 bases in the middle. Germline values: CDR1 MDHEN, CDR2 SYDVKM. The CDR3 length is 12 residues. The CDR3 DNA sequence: TGTGCCAGCCTTAGGGCAGGTTATGGCTACACCTTC. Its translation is CASLRAGYGYTF.

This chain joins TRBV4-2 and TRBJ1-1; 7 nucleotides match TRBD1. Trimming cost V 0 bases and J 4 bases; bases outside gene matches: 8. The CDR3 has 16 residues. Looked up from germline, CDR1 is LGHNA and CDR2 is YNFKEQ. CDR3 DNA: TGTGCCAGCAGCCAAGATCAACCAGGGGGATTCACTGAAGCTTTCTTT. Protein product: CASSQDQPGGFTEAFF.

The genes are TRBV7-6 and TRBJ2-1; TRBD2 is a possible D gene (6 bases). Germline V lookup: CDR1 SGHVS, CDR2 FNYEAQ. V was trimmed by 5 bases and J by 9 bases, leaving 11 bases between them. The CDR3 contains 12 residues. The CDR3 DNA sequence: TGTGCCAGCAGCCCCCCGGGGGTTGAGCAGTTCTTC. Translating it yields CASSPPGVEQFF.